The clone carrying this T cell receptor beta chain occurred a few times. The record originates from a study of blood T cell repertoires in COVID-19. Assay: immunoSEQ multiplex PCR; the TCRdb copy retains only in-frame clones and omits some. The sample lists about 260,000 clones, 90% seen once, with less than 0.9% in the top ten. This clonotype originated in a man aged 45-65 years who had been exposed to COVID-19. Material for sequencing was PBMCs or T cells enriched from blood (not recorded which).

This CDR3 reads CASSPDHISNQPQHF. In nucleotides, the CDR3 is TGTGCCAGTAGTCCTGATCACATTAGCAATCAGCCCCAGCATTTT. J is TRBJ1-5 and V is TRBV19; D gene uncertain. CDR1 is LNHDA and CDR2 is SQIVND in the germline V gene (reference sequence). V lost 5 bases and J 0 bases, leaving 11 bases between the germline ends. This CDR3 has 15 amino acids.